This T cell receptor (beta chain) was identified in a study of blood T cells in healthy people across ages. CDR3 size: 16 residues. Germline V CDR1 and CDR2: DFQATT, SNEGSKA (reference sequence). The V segment lost 4 bases and the J segment 4 bases; nucleotides outside the gene matches: 14. Then a second PCR, running roughly 7 to 11 cycles, was carried out with a sample-barcoded 5' primer and a J-beta primer mix. TCRdb analysed the 5' RACE reads with MiXCR anew, one entry per CDR3 protein. The sample lists roughly 650,000 distinct CDR3 sequences; around 32% were seen once. Per-sample yields of isolated PBMCs were at least 6 million.

The V and J genes are TRBV20-1 and TRBJ2-3, with TRBD1 identical over 7 bases. The sequence was collected from a woman older than 75 in good health. Specimen: blood. The CDR3 DNA reads TGCAGTGCTATAACCAGGGTTGGACAGGTTCCAGATACGCAGTATTTT. It is translated as CSAITRVGQVPDTQYF.